The present entry profiles one T cell receptor (beta chain) with its context. This record belongs to a study of blood T cell repertoires in COVID-19. Study summary: Samples representing acute and convalescent COVID-19 were sourced from the United States, Italy and Spain. PBMCs, B-cell-depleted T cells, or T cells were the source of the cDNA or gDNA that made up the material.

In the source study's methods: Estimation of nucleated cell counts relied on the amplification of reference gene primers. The repertoire was sequenced with immunoSEQ multiplex PCR; TCRdb's copy has only in-frame clones and lacks some. V and J calls and clone size are as listed in that table; D and trimming were resolved from the DNA. The table lists 150,000 to 200,000 clones, roughly 90% of them singletons. The germline CDR1 and CDR2 sequences are LNHDA and SQIVND (reference sequence). The CDR3 covers 18 residues. Trimming removed 1 base from V and 0 bases from J, with 16 bases in between. This rearrangement joins TRBV19 to TRBJ1-3, with D possibly matching TRBD1 (6 bases). The receptor was derived from a woman aged 18-30 years who had recovered from COVID-19. The material sequenced was PBMCs or T cells enriched from blood (not recorded which). DNA of the CDR3: TGTGCCAGTAGTATAGTTGGCAGGGGAAGATCCTCTGGAAACACCATATATTTT. Translating gives CASSIVGRGRSSGNTIYF.